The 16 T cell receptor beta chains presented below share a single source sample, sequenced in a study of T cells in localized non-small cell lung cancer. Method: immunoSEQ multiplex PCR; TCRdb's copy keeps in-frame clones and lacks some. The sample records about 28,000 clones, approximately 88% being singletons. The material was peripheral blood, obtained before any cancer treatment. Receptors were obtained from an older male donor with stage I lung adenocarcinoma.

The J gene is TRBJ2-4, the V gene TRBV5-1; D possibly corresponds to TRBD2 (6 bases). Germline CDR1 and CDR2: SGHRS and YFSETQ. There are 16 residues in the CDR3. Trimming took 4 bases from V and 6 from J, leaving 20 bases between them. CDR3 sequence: CASSPGWGERGNIQYF. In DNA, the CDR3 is TGCGCCAGCAGCCCGGGTTGGGGGGAACGGGGAAACATTCAGTACTTC.

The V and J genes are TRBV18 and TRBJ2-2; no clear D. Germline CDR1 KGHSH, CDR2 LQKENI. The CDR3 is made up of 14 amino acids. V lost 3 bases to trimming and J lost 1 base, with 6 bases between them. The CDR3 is CASSPNRNTGELFF. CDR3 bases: TGTGCCAGCTCACCGAATCGGAACACCGGGGAGCTGTTTTTT.

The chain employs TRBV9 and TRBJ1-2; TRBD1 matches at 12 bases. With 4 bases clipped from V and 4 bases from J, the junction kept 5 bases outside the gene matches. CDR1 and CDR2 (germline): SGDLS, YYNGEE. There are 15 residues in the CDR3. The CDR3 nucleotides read TGTGCCAGCAGCTTGGGGACAGGGGGCAGCTATGGCTACACCTTC. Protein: CASSLGTGGSYGYTF.

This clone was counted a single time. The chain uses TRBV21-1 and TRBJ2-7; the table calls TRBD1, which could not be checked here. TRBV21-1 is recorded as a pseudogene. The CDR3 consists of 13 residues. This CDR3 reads CACGQDRGYEQYF. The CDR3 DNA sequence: TGTGCCTGCGGCCAGGACAGGGGCTACGAGCAGTACTTC.

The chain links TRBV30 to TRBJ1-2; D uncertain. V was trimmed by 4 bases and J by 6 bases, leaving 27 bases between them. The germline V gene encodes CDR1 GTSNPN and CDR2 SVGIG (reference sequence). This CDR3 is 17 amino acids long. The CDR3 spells CAWIGSAASSEFDGYTF. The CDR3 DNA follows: TGTGCCTGGATCGGGTCAGCGGCCTCCTCGGAGTTTGATGGCTACACCTTC.

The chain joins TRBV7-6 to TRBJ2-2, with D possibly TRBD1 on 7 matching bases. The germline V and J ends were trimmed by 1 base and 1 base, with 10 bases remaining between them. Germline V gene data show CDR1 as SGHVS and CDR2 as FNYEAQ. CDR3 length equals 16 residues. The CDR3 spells CASSLGQGGNTGELFF. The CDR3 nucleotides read TGTGCCAGCAGCTTAGGGCAGGGGGGGAACACCGGGGAGCTGTTTTTT.

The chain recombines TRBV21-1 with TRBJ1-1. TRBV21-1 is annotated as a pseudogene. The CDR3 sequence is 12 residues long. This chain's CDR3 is CARVLRYTEAFF. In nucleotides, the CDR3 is TGTGCCAGAGTTTTAAGATACACTGAAGCTTTCTTT.

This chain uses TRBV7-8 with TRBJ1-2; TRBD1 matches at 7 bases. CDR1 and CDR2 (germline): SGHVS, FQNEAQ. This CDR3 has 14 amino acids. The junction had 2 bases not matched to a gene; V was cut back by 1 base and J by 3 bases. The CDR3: CASSLDQGDYGYTF. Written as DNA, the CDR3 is TGTGCCAGCAGCTTAGATCAGGGGGACTATGGCTACACCTTC. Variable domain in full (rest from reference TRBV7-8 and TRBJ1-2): GAGVSQSPRYKVAKRGQDVALRCDPISGHVSLFWYQQALGQGPEFLTYFQNEAQLDKSGLPSDRFFAERPEGSVSTLKIQRTQQEDSAVYLCASSLDQGDYGYTFGSGTRLTVV.

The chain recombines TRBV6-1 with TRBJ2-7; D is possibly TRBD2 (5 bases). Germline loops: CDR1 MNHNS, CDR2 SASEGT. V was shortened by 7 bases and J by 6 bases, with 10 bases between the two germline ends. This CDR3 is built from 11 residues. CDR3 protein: CASTKGVEQYF. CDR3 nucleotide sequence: TGTGCCAGCACGAAGGGAGTCGAGCAGTACTTC.

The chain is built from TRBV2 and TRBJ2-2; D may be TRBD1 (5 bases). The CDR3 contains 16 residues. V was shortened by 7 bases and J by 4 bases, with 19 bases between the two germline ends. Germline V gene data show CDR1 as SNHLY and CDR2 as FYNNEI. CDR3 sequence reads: CASNLHPTGSTGELFF. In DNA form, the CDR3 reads TGTGCCAGCAACTTACACCCCACAGGCTCCACCGGGGAGCTGTTTTTT.

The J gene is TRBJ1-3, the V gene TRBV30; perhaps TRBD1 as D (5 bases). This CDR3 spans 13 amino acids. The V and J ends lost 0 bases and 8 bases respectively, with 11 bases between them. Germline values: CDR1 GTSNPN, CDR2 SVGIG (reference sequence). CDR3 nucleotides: TGTGCCTGGAGTGTGGGGGGTGCAGACACCATATATTTT. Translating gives CAWSVGGADTIYF. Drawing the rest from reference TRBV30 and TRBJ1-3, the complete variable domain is SQTIHQWPATLVQPVGSPLSLECTVEGTSNPNLYWYRQAAGRGLQLLFYSVGIGQISSEVPQNLSASRPQDRQFILSSKKLLLSDSGFYLCAWSVGGADTIYFGEGSWLTVV.

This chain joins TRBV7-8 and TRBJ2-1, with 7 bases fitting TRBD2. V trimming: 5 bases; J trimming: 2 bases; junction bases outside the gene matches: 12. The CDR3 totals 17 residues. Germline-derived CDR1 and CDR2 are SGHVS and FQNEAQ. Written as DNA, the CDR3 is TGTGCCAGCAGCCCTGCGGGCCAGCGGGGTACCTACAATGAGCAGTTCTTC. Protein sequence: CASSPAGQRGTYNEQFF.

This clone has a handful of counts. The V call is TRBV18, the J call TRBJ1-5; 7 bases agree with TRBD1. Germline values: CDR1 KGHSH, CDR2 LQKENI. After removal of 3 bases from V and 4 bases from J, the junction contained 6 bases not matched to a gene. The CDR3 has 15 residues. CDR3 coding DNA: TGTGCCAGCTCACCGTTCGACAGGGTGAATCAGCCCCAGCATTTT. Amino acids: CASSPFDRVNQPQHF.

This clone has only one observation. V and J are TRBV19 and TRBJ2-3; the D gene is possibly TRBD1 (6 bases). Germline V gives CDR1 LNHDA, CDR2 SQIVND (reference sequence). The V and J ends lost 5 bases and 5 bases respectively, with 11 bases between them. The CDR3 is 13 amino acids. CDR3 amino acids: CASSGQGLDTQYF. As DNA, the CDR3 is TGTGCCAGTAGTGGCCAGGGGCTAGATACGCAGTATTTT.

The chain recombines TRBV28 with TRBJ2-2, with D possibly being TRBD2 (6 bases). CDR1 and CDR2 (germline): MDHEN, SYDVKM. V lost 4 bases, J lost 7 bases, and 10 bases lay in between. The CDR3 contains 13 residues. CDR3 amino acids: CASSYLEGGELFF. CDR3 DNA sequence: TGTGCCAGCAGTTATTTGGAGGGCGGGGAGCTGTTTTTT.

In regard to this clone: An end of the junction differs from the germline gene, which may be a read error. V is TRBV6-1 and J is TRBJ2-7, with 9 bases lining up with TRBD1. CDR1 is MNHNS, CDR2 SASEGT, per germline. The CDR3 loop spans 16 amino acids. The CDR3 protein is CASSQAGATGGYEQCF. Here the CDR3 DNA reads TGTGCCAGCAGTCAAGCAGGGGCAACAGGGGGCTACGAGCAGTGCTTC.